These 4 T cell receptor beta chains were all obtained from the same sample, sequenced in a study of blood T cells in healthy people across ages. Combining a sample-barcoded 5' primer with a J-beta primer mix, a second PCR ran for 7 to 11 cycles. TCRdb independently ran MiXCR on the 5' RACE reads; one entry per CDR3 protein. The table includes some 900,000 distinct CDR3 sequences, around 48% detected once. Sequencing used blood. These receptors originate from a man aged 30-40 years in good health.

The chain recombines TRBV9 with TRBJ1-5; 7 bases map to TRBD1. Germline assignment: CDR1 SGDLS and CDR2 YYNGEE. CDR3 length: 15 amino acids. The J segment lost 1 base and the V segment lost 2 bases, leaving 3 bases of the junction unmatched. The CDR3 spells CASSVAGGSNQPQHF. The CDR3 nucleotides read TGTGCCAGCAGCGTCGCAGGGGGGAGCAATCAGCCCCAGCATTTT.

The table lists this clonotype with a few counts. The CDR3 region has the DNA TGCAGTGCTAGCCGACTAGCGCAAGAGACCCAGTACTTC. Residues: CSASRLAQETQYF. The genes are TRBV20-1 and TRBJ2-5, with 8 positions matching TRBD2. This CDR3 is 13 amino acids long. Germline V gene sequence: CDR1 DFQATT, CDR2 SNEGSKA (reference sequence). J was trimmed by 2 bases and V by 3 bases; bases with no gene match: 2.

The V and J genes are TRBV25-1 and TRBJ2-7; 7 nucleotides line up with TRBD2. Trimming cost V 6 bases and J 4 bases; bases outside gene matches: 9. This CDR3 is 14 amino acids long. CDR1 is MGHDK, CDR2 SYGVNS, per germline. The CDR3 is CASRVEGTTYEQYF. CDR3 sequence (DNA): TGTGCCAGCAGGGTTGAAGGGACTACATACGAGCAGTACTTC.

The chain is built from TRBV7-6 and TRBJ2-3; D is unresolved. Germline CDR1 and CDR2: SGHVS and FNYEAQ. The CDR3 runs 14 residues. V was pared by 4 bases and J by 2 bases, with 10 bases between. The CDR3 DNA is TGTGCCAGCAGCTCGGACCCGGCCACAGATACGCAGTATTTT. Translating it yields CASSSDPATDTQYF.